A single sample is the source of the 27 T cell receptor beta chains below, sequenced in a study of post-analysis software for immune sequencing data. Study-level findings and limits: About five TRBV segments occurring more often in patients than controls included TRBV5-6, TRBV5-1 and TRBV20-1.

The antigens for these receptors are not known. The TCR beta cDNA libraries carried unique molecular identifiers. TCRdb itself ran the PCR reads through MiXCR, one entry per CDR3 protein. This table has roughly 400,000 distinct CDR3 sequences, 35% to 45% appearing once. Sequenced sample: blood. The receptors were sampled from a girl aged 2 to 9 with multiple sclerosis.

The V call is TRBV12-3 or TRBV12-4, the J call TRBJ2-4; a weak D match, TRBD1 (5 bases). The CDR3 is 13 amino acids. The V and J ends lost 1 base and 13 bases respectively, with 14 bases between them. The CDR3 DNA sequence: TGTGCCAGCAGTTTAGAGGCAGGGTTTGAGCAGTACTTC. The encoded protein is CASSLEAGFEQYF.

This clonotype was recorded a few times. V and J are TRBV4-2 and TRBJ2-1; D is uncertain. The CDR3 runs 13 residues. Looked up from germline, CDR1 is LGHNA and CDR2 is YNFKEQ. Trimming took 3 bases from V and 3 from J, leaving 6 bases between them. The CDR3 region is CASSHLIYNEQFF. In DNA form, the CDR3 reads TGTGCCAGCAGCCACCTTATCTACAATGAGCAGTTCTTC.

As regards this clonotype: One junction end does not reproduce the germline sequence, and a read error may be involved. V and J are TRBV9 and TRBJ1-6; D is unclear. Germline loops: CDR1 SGDLS, CDR2 YYNGEE. The CDR3 sequence is 14 residues long. The CDR3 bases are TGTGCCAGCGGCGTTAGTCCGGGCGATTCACCCCTCCACTTT. It specifies CASGVSPGDSPLHF. The whole variable domain, remainder taken from reference TRBV9 and TRBJ1-6, is DSGVTQTPKHLITATGQRVTLRCSPRSGDLSVYWYQQSLDQGLQFLIQYYNGEERAKGNILERFSAQQFPDLHSELNLSSLELGDSALYFCASGVSPGDSPLHFGNGTRLTVT.

The chain combines TRBV6-1 with TRBJ1-2, with a tentative D call TRBD1 (5 bases). The CDR3 consists of 21 residues. V was trimmed by 8 bases and J by 9 bases, leaving 43 bases between them. Germline lookup yields CDR1 MNHNS and CDR2 SASEGT. The CDR3 is CASGSYIGRGAISAASPRYTF. In DNA form, the CDR3 reads TGTGCCAGCGGCTCCTATATTGGACGGGGCGCTATATCCGCGGCGTCTCCGCGCTACACCTTC.

This clonotype has more than one count but fewer than ten. The rearrangement links TRBV25-1 to TRBJ2-1; D remains unclear. CDR3 size: 12 residues. Between the trimmed V and J ends, which lost 7 bases and 4 bases, there was a span of 8 bases. From germline, CDR1 is MGHDK and CDR2 SYGVNS. In DNA form, the CDR3 reads TGTGCCAGCACGACCCAATACAATGAGCAGTTCTTC. Translating it yields CASTTQYNEQFF.

The sample holds a few counts of this clonotype. V and J are TRBV5-1 and TRBJ2-3, with 8 bases that match TRBD1. The CDR3 is 16 amino acids. V lost 4 bases to trimming and J lost 4 bases; unmatched junction nucleotides: 11. From germline, CDR1 is SGHRS and CDR2 YFSETQ. This CDR3 is CASSGSRTGFPDTQYF. The CDR3, as DNA: TGCGCCAGCAGCGGATCACGGACAGGGTTCCCAGATACGCAGTATTTT.

The chain recombines TRBV9 with TRBJ1-4, with no clear D. This CDR3 region has 15 residues. The germline V gene encodes CDR1 SGDLS and CDR2 YYNGEE. V was shortened by 2 bases and J by 0 bases, with 8 bases between the two germline ends. The CDR3 loop is CASSVNITTNEKLFF. The CDR3 bases are TGTGCCAGCAGCGTCAACATTACAACTAATGAAAAACTGTTTTTT.

This clonotype was seen more than once but under ten times. V gene TRBV6-5 combines with J gene TRBJ1-2, with TRBD1 as a possible D gene (5 bases). Trimming took 6 bases from V and 1 from J, leaving 9 bases between them. Germline V gene lookup returns CDR1 MNHEY and CDR2 SVGAGI. This CDR3 comprises 13 residues. The CDR3, as DNA: TGTGCCAGCAGATTAGACAGTAACTATGGCTACACCTTC. Translation: CASRLDSNYGYTF.

The chain has TRBV29-1 and TRBJ2-7, with TRBD2 identical over 9 bases. The CDR3 length is 14 residues. V shed 4 bases, J shed 3 bases, and the junction held 7 bases outside the gene matches. Germline V lookup: CDR1 SQVTM, CDR2 ANQGSEA. The CDR3 loop reads CSVGSSGIGYEQYF. CDR3 DNA sequence: TGCAGCGTTGGTTCTAGCGGGATAGGCTACGAGCAGTACTTC.

This chain uses TRBV7-2 with TRBJ2-3; D possibly corresponds to TRBD2 (6 bases). Trimming shortened V by 2 bases and J by 2 bases, and 17 bases separated the two germline ends. The CDR3 spans 17 residues. Per germline, CDR1 SGHTA and CDR2 FQGNSA. Here the CDR3 DNA reads TGTGCCAGCAGCTTACTCCAGCCGCGGGGCCTCACAGATACGCAGTATTTT. This translates into CASSLLQPRGLTDTQYF.

The CDR3 here is CASSYQGGTARSYNEQFF. In DNA, the CDR3 is TGTGCCAGCAGTTATCAGGGCGGGACAGCTCGATCCTACAATGAGCAGTTCTTC. The chain combines TRBV6-5 with TRBJ2-1, with a tentative D call TRBD1 (7 bases). V dropped 3 bases and J dropped 1 base, with 19 bases sitting between them. Germline V gene data show CDR1 as MNHEY and CDR2 as SVGAGI. This CDR3 region has 18 residues.

This clonotype was seen only a few times. This sequence joins TRBV11-2 and TRBJ1-4, with D unresolved. With the DNA end fitting TRBJ2-2 better, the J assignment may be wrong. Germline CDR1 and CDR2: SGHAT and FQNNGV. The length of the CDR3 is 14 residues. The CDR3 protein is CASSLAPIEVELFF. Here the CDR3 DNA reads TGTGCCAGCAGCTTAGCACCGATTGAGGTGGAGCTGTTTTTT.

The chain combines TRBV27 with TRBJ2-5; TRBD2 agrees at 9 bases. The end of the DNA fits TRBJ2-7 better, so the J call may be wrong. The V gene's germline CDR1 is MNHEY and CDR2 SMNVEV (reference sequence). The CDR3 contains 15 residues. The CDR3 is CASNFTAGGPFEQYF. CDR3 sequence (DNA): TGTGCCAGCAATTTCACGGCGGGAGGGCCTTTCGAGCAGTACTTC.

This clonotype was detected only a few times. The CDR3 nucleotides are TGCGCCAGCAGCCAACTCGGGACAGCAATATTCTATGGCTACACCTTC. It translates to CASSQLGTAIFYGYTF. The chain uses TRBV4-1 and TRBJ1-2; TRBD1 matches 7 bases. The CDR3 is made up of 16 amino acids. The J segment lost 4 bases and the V segment lost 2 bases, leaving 10 bases of the junction unmatched. Germline CDR1 and CDR2: MGHRA and YSYEKL.

This chain links TRBV28 with TRBJ2-1; D remains ambiguous. From germline, CDR1 is MDHEN and CDR2 SYDVKM. V lost 5 bases, J lost 9 bases, and 11 bases lay in between. The CDR3 has 12 amino acids. This CDR3 is CASSPSYSEQFF. In DNA form, the CDR3 reads TGTGCCAGCAGTCCATCCTATAGTGAGCAGTTCTTC.

This clonotype has more than one count but fewer than ten. The chain links TRBV3-1 to TRBJ2-4; 9 nucleotides agree with TRBD2. CDR3 length equals 15 residues. Germline V lookup: CDR1 LGHDT, CDR2 YNNKEL (reference sequence). V lost 3 bases, J lost 6 bases, and 6 bases stayed unmatched. This CDR3 is CASSQGGGAGNIQYF. CDR3 DNA sequence: TGTGCCAGCAGCCAGGGCGGGGGGGCCGGAAACATTCAGTACTTC.

The table lists this clonotype with a count of one. The V gene is TRBV12-3 or TRBV12-4, the J gene TRBJ1-5; 8 bases fit TRBD1. After removal of 2 bases from V and 8 bases from J, the junction contained 5 bases not matched to a gene. CDR3 length: 14 amino acids. The CDR3 sequence: CASSLRQGRKPQHF. The CDR3 DNA reads as TGTGCCAGCAGTTTAAGACAGGGGAGGAAGCCCCAGCATTTT.

J is TRBJ2-1 and V is TRBV13, with 11 nucleotides matching TRBD2. The ends lost 3 bases at V and 11 bases at J; junction bases unmatched: 12. The germline V gene encodes CDR1 PRHDT and CDR2 FYEKMQ (reference sequence). This CDR3 is 16 amino acids long. The CDR3: CASSFEALAGAEQQFF. CDR3 coding DNA: TGTGCCAGCAGCTTCGAAGCACTAGCGGGAGCGGAGCAGCAGTTCTTC.

The genes are TRBV7-6 and TRBJ2-7; D unresolved. CDR1 SGHVS and CDR2 FNYEAQ come from the germline V gene. The CDR3 covers 13 residues. The V and J ends lost 5 bases and 3 bases respectively, with 11 bases between them. This CDR3 is CASSQDTFYEQYF. In DNA, the CDR3 is TGTGCCAGCAGCCAAGACACCTTCTACGAGCAGTACTTC.

The rearrangement uses TRBV9 and TRBJ2-7, with 8 bases that match TRBD1. Germline lookup yields CDR1 SGDLS and CDR2 YYNGEE. J was trimmed by 1 base and V by 0 bases; bases with no gene match: 0. The CDR3 is 14 amino acids. The CDR3 spells CASSVGDRSYEQYF. The DNA for the CDR3 is TGTGCCAGCAGCGTAGGGGACAGGTCCTACGAGCAGTACTTC.

This chain joins TRBV6-5 and TRBJ1-2, with D tentatively TRBD1 (6 bases). The CDR3 totals 14 residues. V lost 8 bases and J 4 bases, leaving 17 bases between the germline ends. Per the germline V gene, CDR1 is MNHEY and CDR2 is SVGAGI. CDR3 nucleotides: TGTGCCAGCGCCCCGAACAGGGATACCTATGGCTACACCTTC. Amino acid sequence: CASAPNRDTYGYTF.

The sample holds one count of this clonotype. V usage is TRBV10-3 and J usage is TRBJ2-1; D gene unclear. Germline V gene lookup returns CDR1 ENHRY and CDR2 SYGVKD. The CDR3 runs 16 residues. Trimming took off 0 bases at V and 4 bases at J, with 13 bases between the two ends. DNA of the CDR3: TGTGCCATCAGTGAGTCTGGGATTTACTATTACAATGAGCAGTTCTTC. It yields the protein CAISESGIYYYNEQFF.

CDR3: CASSLRGGTGGQNTEAFF. The CDR3 bases are TGTGCCAGCAGCTTGAGAGGCGGGACAGGGGGTCAGAACACTGAAGCTTTCTTT. V is TRBV5-5 and J is TRBJ1-1, with 11 bases that match TRBD1. The germline V gene has CDR1 SGHKS and CDR2 YYEKEE (reference sequence). The junction had 9 bases not matched to a gene; V was cut back by 1 base and J by 1 base. The CDR3 is 18 residues long.

This clonotype was seen more than once but under ten times. At one end, the junction sequence differs from germline, possibly due to a read error. The genes are TRBV29-1 and TRBJ2-5; 10 bases align to TRBD2. The CDR3 is made up of 17 amino acids. Germline CDR1 and CDR2: SQVTM and ANQGSEA. The CDR3 sequence is CSVKDTQAGGPRETQYF. CDR3 nucleotides: TGCAGCGTTAAAGACACACAAGCGGGAGGGCCGAGAGAGACCCAGTACTTC.

This clonotype was observed a handful of times. The chain joins TRBV5-5 to TRBJ1-2; 7 nucleotides match TRBD1. CDR1 is SGHKS and CDR2 is YYEKEE in the germline V gene (reference sequence). V gave up 2 bases and J gave up 8 bases; unmatched junction bases: 15. This CDR3 has 16 amino acids. DNA of the CDR3: TGTGCCAGCAGCTTCTGGGACAGAACTTTATCAGCCGGCTACACCTTC. Translation gives CASSFWDRTLSAGYTF.

The rearrangement uses TRBV27 and TRBJ2-5, with D perhaps TRBD2 (5 bases). Germline V lookup: CDR1 MNHEY, CDR2 SMNVEV (reference sequence). Trimming removed 5 bases from V and 11 bases from J, with 24 bases in between. The CDR3 consists of 15 residues. CDR3 residues: CASSPGLPLGSEQYF. DNA of the CDR3: TGTGCCAGCAGTCCCGGACTTCCCCTCGGTTCGGAGCAGTACTTC.

This clonotype came up a few times. The chain couples TRBV2 to TRBJ2-7; 10 bases line up with TRBD1. After removal of 6 bases from V and 2 bases from J, the junction contained 7 bases not matched to a gene. CDR1 is SNHLY, CDR2 FYNNEI, per germline. The CDR3 has 15 amino acids. CDR3 amino acids: CASRVGQGKAYEQYF. In DNA, the CDR3 is TGTGCCAGCAGAGTGGGACAGGGGAAAGCCTACGAGCAGTACTTC.